Shown below are 21 T cell receptor beta chains from a single sample sequenced in a study of cytomegalovirus exposure and HLA in healthy donors. Amplification used 60 Vbeta primers and 13 Jbeta primers. Assay used: immunoSEQ multiplex PCR; TCRdb lists only in-frame clones, some missing. The sample has around 100,000 clones; 60% to 70% are singletons. Material for sequencing was PBMCs. Source of these receptors: a man between 25 and 39 years old in good health and CMV-seropositive.

The chain carries TRBV28 and TRBJ2-7, with TRBD1 identical over 10 bases. This CDR3 is 16 amino acids long. CDR1 MDHEN and CDR2 SYDVKM come from the germline V gene. Trimming cost V 6 bases and J 3 bases; bases outside gene matches: 11. The CDR3 DNA reads as TGTGCCAGCAGCTTGATCACCGGGACAGGGGACTACGAGCAGTACTTC. Protein: CASSLITGTGDYEQYF.

This rearrangement joins TRBV6-6 to TRBJ1-2; the D gene is possibly TRBD1 (6 bases). CDR1 MNHNY and CDR2 SVGAGI come from the germline V gene (reference sequence). The CDR3 extends over 12 amino acids. V was clipped by 6 bases and J by 7 bases, with 12 bases between them. The CDR3 nucleotides are TGTGCCAGCAGCCAAGAGGGGGTTGGCTACACCTTC. This translates into CASSQEGVGYTF.

The V and J genes are TRBV5-1 and TRBJ1-2; possibly TRBD1 for D (6 bases). Trimming took off 0 bases at V and 4 bases at J, with 10 bases between the two ends. The CDR3 spans 14 residues. Germline V CDR1 and CDR2: SGHRS, YFSETQ. In DNA form, the CDR3 reads TGCGCCAGCAGCTTGGGGACAGAACTCTATGGCTACACCTTC. Protein sequence: CASSLGTELYGYTF. Combining the CDR3 with reference TRBV5-1 and TRBJ1-2 gives the whole variable domain KAGVTQTPRYLIKTRGQQVTLSCSPISGHRSVSWYQQTPGQGLQFLFEYFSETQRNKGNFPGRFSGRQFSNSRSEMNVSTLELGDSALYLCASSLGTELYGYTFGSGTRLTVV.

This clone was detected only once. The V gene is TRBV14, the J gene TRBJ1-1; D is perhaps TRBD1 (5 bases). V dropped 4 bases and J dropped 2 bases, with 23 bases sitting between them. CDR3 length: 18 residues. Germline V gene data show CDR1 as SGHDN and CDR2 as FVKESK. CDR3: CASSPLKDWVTVNTEAFF. CDR3 bases: TGTGCCAGCAGCCCCCTGAAGGATTGGGTGACAGTTAACACTGAAGCTTTCTTT. The full variable domain, completed using reference TRBV14 and TRBJ1-1, is EAGVTQFPSHSVIEKGQTVTLRCDPISGHDNLYWYRRVMGKEIKFLLHFVKESKQDESGMPNNRFLAERTGGTYSTLKVQPAELEDSGVYFCASSPLKDWVTVNTEAFFGQGTRLTVV.

Here the CDR3 reads CASSALGGNTEAFF. The CDR3 coding sequence is TGCGCCAGCAGCGCCTTAGGAGGGAACACTGAAGCTTTCTTT. V usage is TRBV5-1 and J usage is TRBJ1-1; no clear D. This CDR3 has 14 amino acids. Germline values: CDR1 SGHRS, CDR2 YFSETQ. Between the trimmed V and J ends, which lost 4 bases and 1 base, there was a span of 11 bases. The variable domain in full, completed from reference TRBV5-1 and TRBJ1-1, reads KAGVTQTPRYLIKTRGQQVTLSCSPISGHRSVSWYQQTPGQGLQFLFEYFSETQRNKGNFPGRFSGRQFSNSRSEMNVSTLELGDSALYLCASSALGGNTEAFFGQGTRLTVV.

This clone was counted once. The rearrangement joins TRBV7-3 to TRBJ2-7; D is possibly TRBD2 (7 bases). The V end was cut by 2 bases, the J end by 0 bases, with 17 bases between. CDR3 length equals 17 residues. Looked up from germline, CDR1 is SGHTA and CDR2 is FQGTGA. The chain's CDR3 is CASSLHGGPLSSYEQYF. CDR3 sequence (DNA): TGTGCCAGCAGCTTACACGGGGGGCCCCTAAGCTCCTACGAGCAGTACTTC. Based on the CDR3 plus reference TRBV7-3 and TRBJ2-7, the full variable domain is GAGVSQTPSNKVTEKGKYVELRCDPISGHTALYWYRQSLGQGPEFLIYFQGTGAADDSGLPNDRFFAVRPEGSVSTLKIQRTERGDSAVYLCASSLHGGPLSSYEQYFGPGTRLTVT.

This chain uses TRBV7-2 with TRBJ2-7, with 9 bases that match TRBD1. The trim removed 4 bases at V and 1 base at J, leaving 5 bases unmatched. From germline, CDR1 is SGHTA and CDR2 FQGNSA. This CDR3 contains 15 residues. The CDR3 nucleotides read TGTGCCAGCAGCTCCGGACAGGGGACATCCTACGAGCAGTACTTC. Its translation: CASSSGQGTSYEQYF.

This sequence joins TRBV29-1 and TRBJ2-1; D is undetermined. The CDR3 length is 15 residues. Trimming left V 0 bases short and J 1 base short, with 10 bases between. Germline V gene lookup returns CDR1 SQVTM and CDR2 ANQGSEA. The CDR3 nucleotides read TGCAGCGTTGAAGATGGGCTATGGTCCTACAATGAGCAGTTCTTC. It specifies CSVEDGLWSYNEQFF.

V is TRBV6-1 and J is TRBJ1-5; TRBD1 aligns across 7 bases. Germline assignment: CDR1 MNHNS and CDR2 SASEGT. The CDR3 has 13 amino acids. J lost 7 bases, V lost 6 bases, and 6 bases had no gene match. The CDR3 region is CASRKGAAQPQHF. CDR3 bases: TGTGCCAGCAGAAAGGGGGCTGCCCAGCCCCAGCATTTT.

This clone was picked up a small number of times. The gene calls are TRBV18 and TRBJ1-2; D may be TRBD1 (5 bases). With 4 bases removed from V and 7 bases from J, the gap between germline ends came to 19 bases. The V gene's germline CDR1 is KGHSH and CDR2 LQKENI. The CDR3 is made up of 15 amino acids. The CDR3 here is CASSLSFGGLGGYTF. The DNA for the CDR3 is TGTGCCAGCTCACTCTCTTTCGGGGGACTTGGTGGCTACACCTTC.

This clone was observed a single time. V and J are TRBV7-9 and TRBJ2-5; weak D call: TRBD1 (6 bases). Germline assignment: CDR1 SEHNR and CDR2 FQNEAQ (reference sequence). The CDR3 is made up of 15 amino acids. Trimming shortened V by 5 bases and J by 0 bases, and 13 bases separated the two germline ends. CDR3 nucleotide sequence: TGTGCCAGCAGCCCCAGGGGTGGGAACCAAGAGACCCAGTACTTC. Translating gives CASSPRGGNQETQYF.

The chain carries TRBV19 and TRBJ1-2; the match to TRBD1 covers 8 bases. J gave up 3 bases and V 7 bases, and 1 base lay outside the gene matches. Germline V gene sequence: CDR1 LNHDA, CDR2 SQIVND (reference sequence). The CDR3 loop spans 12 amino acids. CDR3 in DNA: TGTGCCAGTAAGGACAGGGACTATGGCTACACCTTC. Translating it yields CASKDRDYGYTF.

CDR3 in amino acids: CASSQSTGGYYGYTF. CDR3 in DNA: TGCGCCAGCAGCCAATCCACAGGGGGCTACTATGGCTACACCTTC. This chain joins TRBV4-1 and TRBJ1-2, with 9 bases matching TRBD1. Germline-derived CDR1 and CDR2 are MGHRA and YSYEKL. The trim removed 2 bases at V and 3 bases at J, leaving 4 bases unmatched. This CDR3 is 15 amino acids long.

This clone was counted between two and nine times. The genes are TRBV29-1 and TRBJ1-4; unclear D gene. CDR3 length: 11 amino acids. V was pared by 5 bases and J by 6 bases, with 7 bases between. Germline CDR1 SQVTM, CDR2 ANQGSEA. In nucleotides, the CDR3 is TGCAGCGTTCCCGAGGATGAAAAACTGTTTTTT. This codes for CSVPEDEKLFF.

This chain joins TRBV7-8 and TRBJ1-2; D possibly corresponds to TRBD1 (5 bases). The CDR3 contains 14 residues. Germline V gene lookup returns CDR1 SGHVS and CDR2 FQNEAQ. V shed 1 base and J shed 6 bases, with 12 bases lying between them. The CDR3 coding sequence is TGTGCCAGCAGCTTAGTCGAAGGGGCCCATGGCTACACCTTC. It yields the protein CASSLVEGAHGYTF. Filled out from reference TRBV7-8 and TRBJ1-2, the complete variable domain reads GAGVSQSPRYKVAKRGQDVALRCDPISGHVSLFWYQQALGQGPEFLTYFQNEAQLDKSGLPSDRFFAERPEGSVSTLKIQRTQQEDSAVYLCASSLVEGAHGYTFGSGTRLTVV.

V usage is TRBV5-4 and J usage is TRBJ2-7; TRBD1 might be the D (6 bases). Germline assignment: CDR1 SGHNT and CDR2 YYREEE (reference sequence). This CDR3 is built from 15 residues. Trimming stripped 4 bases from V and 1 base from J, with 15 bases between. The CDR3 DNA is TGTGCCAGCAGCCCTGGACAGAGGAGGTCCTACGAGCAGTACTTC. Protein sequence: CASSPGQRRSYEQYF. Using reference TRBV5-4 and TRBJ2-7 for the parts outside the CDR3, the full variable domain is ETGVTQSPTHLIKTRGQQVTLRCSSQSGHNTVSWYQQALGQGPQFIFQYYREEENGRGNFPPRFSGLQFPNYSSELNVNALELDDSALYLCASSPGQRRSYEQYFGPGTRLTVT.

The chain recombines TRBV18 with TRBJ2-5; D might be TRBD2 (6 bases). Per germline, CDR1 KGHSH and CDR2 LQKENI. There are 14 residues in the CDR3. Between the trimmed V and J ends, which lost 3 bases and 4 bases, there was a span of 12 bases. CDR3 sequence reads: CASSPPGERETQYF. The CDR3 DNA reads TGTGCCAGCTCACCGCCGGGGGAACGAGAGACCCAGTACTTC.

This clone was found a few times. The chain has TRBV9 and TRBJ1-4; D possibly corresponds to TRBD1 (5 bases). The V end lost 0 bases, the J end lost 4 bases, and 7 bases lay between the germline ends. CDR3 length equals 14 residues. In germline, CDR1 is SGDLS, CDR2 YYNGEE. This chain's CDR3 is CASSVAGINEKLFF. DNA of the CDR3: TGTGCCAGCAGCGTAGCAGGGATTAATGAAAAACTGTTTTTT.

The chain carries TRBV7-6 and TRBJ2-1, with 8 positions matching TRBD2. Unmatched junction bases numbered 7, after V lost 4 bases and J lost 8 bases. This CDR3 region has 14 residues. Germline V lookup: CDR1 SGHVS, CDR2 FNYEAQ. The CDR3 nucleotides are TGTGCCAGCAGCTCCGGACTAGCCACCTATGAGCAGTTCTTC. Residues: CASSSGLATYEQFF.

The gene calls are TRBV7-9 and TRBJ2-5; D is possibly TRBD2 (5 bases). The J call is in doubt because the DNA end fits TRBJ2-7 better. The V gene's germline CDR1 is SEHNR and CDR2 FQNEAQ (reference sequence). The CDR3 covers 11 residues. CDR3 loop: CASSWAGEQYF. CDR3 DNA: TGTGCCAGCAGCTGGGCGGGCGAGCAGTACTTC.

This clone was observed a few times. The V call is TRBV5-6, the J call TRBJ2-7; a possible D gene is TRBD2 (5 bases). Trimming removed 3 bases at V and 5 bases at J, with 9 bases between. CDR1 is SGHDT, CDR2 YYEEEE, per germline. The CDR3 is 12 amino acids. The CDR3 nucleotides are TGTGCCAGCAGCTCCCTGAGGGACGAGCAGTACTTC. Translated, it gives CASSSLRDEQYF.